Listed below are T cell receptor beta chains from one sample, sequenced in a study of OX40 agonist ivuxolimab in advanced cancers. Only in-frame clones appear in the TCRdb table, and some are missing; sequencing was by immunoSEQ multiplex PCR. The sample shows roughly 29,000 clones, just over 90% of them seen only once. Sequencing used CD4+ or CD8+ T cells sorted from blood, obtained in a trial of the OX40 agonist ivuxolimab. These receptors all stem from an adult with an advanced solid tumor such as melanoma, head and neck, liver or kidney cancer. CDR3s include the opening cysteine and the closing phenylalanine or tryptophan.

v_gene | CDR3aa
TRBV7-9 | CASSRRTGANSPLHF
TRBV10-2 | CASSAWTGSYEQYF
TRBV19 | CASSTTAYSNQPQHF
TRBV11-3 | CASSARQGGSGELFF
TRBV5-5 | CASSSPGRNEQFF
TRBV7-8 | CAVGQSYSNQPQHF
TRBV10-1 | CASSEVPGPSQETQYF
TRBV4-3 | CASSQDPGNNEQFF
TRBV12-5 | CASGFPLAGYNEQFF
TRBV7-9 | CASSDPSPRYNEQFF
TRBV11-2 | CASSHPDSRGKTQYF
TRBV7-2 | CASSSTYEQYF
TRBV15 | CATSREGTGLNEQFF
TRBV4-1 | CASSQDFLNEQFF
TRBV4-2 | CASSQDKGSVLNIQYF
TRBV15 | CATSNRGEGYTF
TRBV27 | CASSLGPTQYF
TRBV7-9 | CASSLDWDTQYF
TRBV5-4 | CASSLREGTQYF
TRBV2 | CASSDPGDWVYGYTF
TRBV19 | CASSMTLAGHYEQYF
TRBV19 | CASNRGLADTQYF
TRBV7-9 | CASSSRTYSTGELFF
TRBV13 | CASSSRTELYNEQFF
TRBV19 | CASSMWAGNEQFF
TRBV7-2 | CASRSTGDYGYTF
TRBV7-9 | CASSLGGTGSYEQYF
TRBV10-1 | CASSGGPLYEQYF
TRBV7-9 | CASSLVQGLHAEQFF
TRBV5-6 | CASSTTGGDYYGYTF
TRBV7-9 | CASSPWTAGYEQYF
TRBV14 | CASSLSAGAEQFF
TRBV5-6 | CASSTPVWAGAGELFF
TRBV4-3 | CASSQDRAADIQYF
TRBV7-6 | CASSLPQGGGTINGEQFF
TRBV29-1 | CSVDRGNTEAFF
TRBV29-1 | CSVDRQGADFEAFF
TRBV7-6 | CASSLTSGRANSYNEQFF
TRBV5-5 | CASSLGLYNEQFF
TRBV19 | CASNDIGTEAFF
TRBV15 | CATSEWAGGTDTQYF
TRBV19 | CASSTGRGTYEQYF
TRBV27 | CASSLRGTSGRRDEQYF
TRBV28 | CASSSHMLRGLNYGYTF
TRBV21-1 | CASSTGLDRGVYEQYF
TRBV7-2 | CASSLARTSGSREQYF
TRBV29-1 | CSVDIAGSSLEQFF
TRBV19 | CASSHDRDPYNEQFF
TRBV6-6 | CASSYSPSGVDTQYF
TRBV27 | CASSLGGSNQPQHF
TRBV5-6 | CASSSGRSYEQYF
TRBV12-5 | CASGPPGQVNTEAFF
TRBV7-2 | CASSPYYEQYF
TRBV5-1 | CASSSLAGESYEQYF
TRBV9 | CASSPWDRTHEQYF
TRBV2 | CASSEAPTTGLGGKLFF
TRBV19 | CASSDYATVEAFF